The T cell receptor beta chain described here comes from a study of a mutant IDH1 vaccine in newly diagnosed glioma. Study details: In weeks 1, 3, 5, 7, 11, 15, 19 and 23, patients were vaccinated. Patients under treatment included about 62% males and roughly 40% females and had a mean age of around 37 years. Whole-study findings and limits: The study observed vaccine-induced immune responses in 93.3% of patients. Any relationship between pseudoprogression and changes in top peripheral T cell clonotypes seemed absent.

This CDR3 is built from 14 residues. V was clipped by 6 bases and J by 2 bases, with 10 bases between them. Looked up from germline, CDR1 is MNHEY and CDR2 is SVGAGI. The repertoire was sequenced with immunoSEQ multiplex PCR; TCRdb's copy has only in-frame clones and lacks some. The sample lists some 48,000 clones, roughly 73% occurring once. The time point: week 5, during vaccination. Vaccine doses each comprised 300 ug of mutant IDH1 20-mer peptide, with topical imiquimod. Comments on this clone: Its specificity is not known.

V gene TRBV6-5 combines with J gene TRBJ2-2; D uncertain. The material sequenced was PBMCs, taken from a glioma patient whose treatment included an IDH1 peptide vaccine. This receptor was taken from a woman between 40 and 50 years old with glioma. CDR3 coding DNA: TGTGCCAGCAGAGGCCCTGGCAACACCGGGGAGCTGTTTTTT. Protein sequence: CASRGPGNTGELFF.